This T cell receptor beta chain appears in the sequencing data of a study of T-cell reconstitution after alpha-beta-depleted transplantation in children. The TCRbeta library was prepared with unique molecular identifiers. TCRdb reanalysed the PCR reads using MiXCR and keeps one entry per CDR3 protein. There are 380,000 or so distinct CDR3 sequences in the sample; about an eighth occur only once, and around 4.5% lies in the top ten. In its sample, this clonotype was seen many times. V dropped 6 bases and J dropped 3 bases, with 14 bases sitting between them. This CDR3 is 14 amino acids long. Germline CDR1 MNHNS, CDR2 SASEGT.

The sequencing used PBMCs, collected from the stem cell graft. The TCR originated in a human donor who donated a stem cell graft to a child with Fanconi anemia. The chain carries TRBV6-1 and TRBJ2-5; possible D gene TRBD2, 5 bases. The CDR3 DNA follows: TGTGCCAGCAGCCCCATGGCGGGCGAAGAGACCCAGTACTTC. Translated: CASSPMAGEETQYF.